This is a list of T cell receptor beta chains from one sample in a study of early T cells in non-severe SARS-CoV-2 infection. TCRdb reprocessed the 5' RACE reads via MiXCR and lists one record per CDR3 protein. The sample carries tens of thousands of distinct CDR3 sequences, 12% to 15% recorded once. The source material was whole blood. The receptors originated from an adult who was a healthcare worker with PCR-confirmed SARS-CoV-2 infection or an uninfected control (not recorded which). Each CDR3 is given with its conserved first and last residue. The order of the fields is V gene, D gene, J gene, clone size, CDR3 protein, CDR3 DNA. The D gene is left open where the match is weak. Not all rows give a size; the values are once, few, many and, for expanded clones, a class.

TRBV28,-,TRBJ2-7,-,CASSLPYISYEQYF,TGTGCCAGCAGTTTGCCGTACATCTCCTACGAGCAGTACTTC
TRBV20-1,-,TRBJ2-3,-,CSAERVRGTQYF,TGCAGTGCAGAGAGGGTCAGGGGTACGCAGTATTTT
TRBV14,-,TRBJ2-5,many,CASSRGRGAETQYF,TGTGCCAGCAGCCGCGGCAGGGGCGCGGAGACCCAGTACTTC
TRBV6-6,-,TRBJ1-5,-,CASSYRENQPQHF,TGTGCCAGCAGTTACCGGGAGAATCAGCCCCAGCATTTT
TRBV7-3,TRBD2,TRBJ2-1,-,CASSPSGTINEQFF,TGTGCCAGCAGCCCATCCGGGACTATCAATGAGCAGTTCTTC
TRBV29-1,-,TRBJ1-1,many,CSVEMNTEAFF,TGCAGCGTTGAGATGAACACTGAAGCTTTCTTT
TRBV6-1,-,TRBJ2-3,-,CASSAGGDTQYF,TGTGCCAGCAGTGCCGGTGGAGATACGCAGTATTTT
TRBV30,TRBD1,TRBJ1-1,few,CAWSSYNRGTQTEAFF,TGTGCCTGGAGCTCCTATAACAGGGGTACGCAGACTGAAGCTTTCTTT
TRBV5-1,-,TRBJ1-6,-,CASSLGAATNSPLHF,TGCGCCAGCAGCTTGGGGGCCGCGACCAATTCACCCCTCCACTTT
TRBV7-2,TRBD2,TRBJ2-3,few,CASSLARTSGSTDTQYF,TGTGCCAGCAGCTTAGCGCGCACTAGCGGAAGCACAGATACGCAGTATTTT
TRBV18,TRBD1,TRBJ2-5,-,CASSPNLGTGEETQYF,TGTGCCAGCTCACCAAACCTGGGGACAGGGGAAGAGACCCAGTACTTC
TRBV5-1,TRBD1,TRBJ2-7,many,CASSPPGQGTLSYEQYF,TGCGCCAGCAGCCCTCCAGGACAGGGAACCCTATCCTACGAGCAGTACTTC
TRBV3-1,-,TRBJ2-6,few,CASSQNSGANVLTF,TGTGCCAGCAGCCAAAACTCTGGGGCCAACGTCCTGACTTTC
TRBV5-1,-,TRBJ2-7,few,CASSLGGLAAQYEQYF,TGCGCCAGCAGCTTGGGGGGGCTAGCGGCCCAGTACGAGCAGTACTTC
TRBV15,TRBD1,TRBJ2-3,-,CATSRVTGEYDTQYF,TGTGCCACCAGCAGAGTGACAGGGGAGTACGATACGCAGTATTTT
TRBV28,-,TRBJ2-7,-,CASSFPDEQYF,TGTGCCAGCAGTTTCCCGGACGAGCAGTACTTC
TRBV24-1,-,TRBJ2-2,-,CAALYKDTGELFF,TGTGCCGCTCTTTATAAGGACACCGGGGAGCTGTTTTTT
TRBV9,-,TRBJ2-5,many,CASSGTSTRETQYF,TGTGCCAGCAGCGGAACTTCGACTAGAGAGACCCAGTACTTC
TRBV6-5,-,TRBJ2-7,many,CASRTRGTGYEQYF,TGTGCCAGCAGAACCAGGGGGACTGGCTACGAGCAGTACTTC
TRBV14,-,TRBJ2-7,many,CASSPLGTQQYF,TGTGCCAGCAGCCCATTGGGGACACAGCAGTACTTC
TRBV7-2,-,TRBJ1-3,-,CASSPDRYSGNTIYF,TGTGCCAGCAGCCCCGACAGATACTCTGGAAACACCATATATTTT
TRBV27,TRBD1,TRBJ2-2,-,CASSFRDRDTGELFF,TGTGCCAGCAGTTTCCGGGACAGGGACACCGGGGAGCTGTTTTTT
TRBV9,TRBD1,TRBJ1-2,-,CASSVARQGYGYTF,TGTGCCAGCAGCGTAGCCCGACAGGGCTATGGCTACACCTTC
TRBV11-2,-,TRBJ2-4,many,CASSFDIQYF,TGTGCCAGCAGTTTTGACATTCAGTACTTC
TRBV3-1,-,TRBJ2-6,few,CASSHLGSGANVLTF,TGTGCCAGCAGCCACCTGGGGTCTGGGGCCAACGTCCTGACTTTC
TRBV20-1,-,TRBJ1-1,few,CSARKGTANTEAFF,TGCAGTGCTCGTAAGGGGACGGCAAACACTGAAGCTTTCTTT
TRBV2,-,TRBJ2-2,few,CASSNTPSGELFF,TGTGCCAGCAGTAATACTCCATCCGGGGAGCTGTTTTTT
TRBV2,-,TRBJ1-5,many,CASSEAALGRNQPQHF,TGTGCCAGCAGTGAAGCCGCACTTGGGAGGAATCAGCCCCAGCATTTT
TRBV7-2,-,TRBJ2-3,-,CASRSRGTDTQYF,TGTGCCAGCAGGTCGCGGGGAACAGATACGCAGTATTTT
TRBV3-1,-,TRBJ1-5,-,CASSQDTEYQPQHF,TGTGCCAGCAGCCAAGATACAGAGTATCAGCCCCAGCATTTT
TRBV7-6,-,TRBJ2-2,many,CASSLAGELFF,TGTGCCAGCAGCTTGGCCGGGGAGCTGTTTTTT
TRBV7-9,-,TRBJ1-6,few,CASSLSLGDSPLHF,TGTGCCAGCAGCTTATCACTGGGAGATTCACCCCTCCACTTT
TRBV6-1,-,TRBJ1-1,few,CASSGSFF,TGTGCCAGCAGTGGTTCATTCTTT
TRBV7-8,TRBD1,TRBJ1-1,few,CASTEKDRGLMNTEAFF,TGTGCCAGCACCGAAAAGGACAGGGGTTTGATGAACACTGAAGCTTTCTTT
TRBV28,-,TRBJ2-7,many,CASSPDTRPKQYF,TGTGCCAGCAGCCCGGACACTAGGCCTAAGCAGTACTTC
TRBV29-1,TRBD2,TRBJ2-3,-,CSPSLRRGGVDTQYF,TGCAGCCCCTCCCTAAGGCGGGGGGGAGTAGATACGCAGTATTTT
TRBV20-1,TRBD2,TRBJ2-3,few,CSAIDSGGTDTQYF,TGCAGTGCTATAGATAGCGGGGGAACAGATACGCAGTATTTT
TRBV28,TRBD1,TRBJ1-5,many,CASSPGQGVQPQHF,TGTGCCAGCAGTCCGGGACAGGGCGTTCAGCCCCAGCATTTT
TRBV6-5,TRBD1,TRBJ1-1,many,CASSSDRAAAFF,TGTGCCAGCAGTTCGGACAGGGCTGCAGCTTTCTTT
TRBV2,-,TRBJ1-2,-,CASNREMDYGYTF,TGTGCCAGCAACAGGGAAATGGACTATGGCTACACCTTC
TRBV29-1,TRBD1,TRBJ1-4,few,CSVPAQGARGEKLFF,TGCAGCGTTCCAGCACAGGGGGCGAGGGGTGAAAAACTGTTTTTT